This T cell receptor beta chain came from a study of shared clonotypes between healthy human individuals. The length of the CDR3 is 17 residues. Trimming removed 5 bases from V and 5 bases from J, with 24 bases in between. CDR1 is SGHVS and CDR2 is FQNEAQ in the germline V gene. Libraries were prepared by immunoSEQ multiplex PCR; TCRdb keeps only in-frame clonotypes and omits some of them. The top ten clones hold less than 0.25% of a sample with fewer than 850,000 clones, around 96% of them seen once. In the naive CD8 group, cells lacked CD45RO and were positively selected for CCR7, so terminally differentiated effector memory CD45RA+ cells were left out.

The chain carries TRBV7-8 and TRBJ1-1; the D gene is possibly TRBD1 (5 bases). This sequence originates from a man younger than 45 in good health. The sample was naive CD8+ T cells sorted from blood. CDR3 loop: CASSVGTFGAPGTEAFF. The CDR3 region has the DNA TGTGCCAGCAGCGTTGGCACCTTTGGGGCTCCTGGGACTGAAGCTTTCTTT.